This T cell receptor (beta chain) derives from a study of T-cell memory formation after mild COVID-19. Study results and limitations: Cross-reactive memory appears to have joined, as suggested by some responding clones showing up in pre-infection memory.

cDNA libraries for TCR alpha and TCR beta, carrying sample barcodes and UMIs, came from 5'RACE with constant-segment primers. TCRdb processed the 5' RACE reads anew with MiXCR; each CDR3 protein has one entry. The table lists roughly 200,000 distinct CDR3 sequences, about a fifth of them singletons, with 23% in the top ten. Points on this clonotype: Its target is unknown.

The CDR3 is made up of 15 amino acids. With 2 bases removed from V and 1 base from J, the gap between germline ends came to 10 bases. The germline V gene has CDR1 LGHDT and CDR2 YNNKEL (reference sequence). V and J are TRBV3-1 and TRBJ2-3; D unresolved. The sequence came from an adult woman who had mild COVID-19 (a few samples of this study predate the infection). Cell type and time point are not known. The source material was PBMCs or a T cell subset sorted from them (not recorded which). CDR3 coding DNA: TGTGCCAGCAGCCAAACACTCGCTGGCACAGATACGCAGTATTTT. Amino acid sequence: CASSQTLAGTDTQYF.